Listed below are T cell receptor beta chains from one sample, sequenced in a study of T cell responses to AZD1222 COVID-19 vaccine. Produced via immunoSEQ multiplex PCR; TCRdb's table is partial and in-frame only. The sample records about 54,000 clones, around 89% being singletons. The sample here was peripheral blood, taken 28 days after the second AZD1222 dose. The source of these receptors is an adult who received the AZD1222 COVID-19 vaccine. The CDR3 runs from the conserved cysteine through the conserved F or W. Each record gives: J gene, V gene, clone size, CDR3 length, D gene, CDR3 protein, CDR3 DNA. D genes are given only for firm matches. Rows may omit the clone size; those that give it use once, few, many or a size class.

J: TRBJ2-7
V: TRBV9
size: once
length: 15
D: NA
CDR3: CASSVADQSSYEQYF
DNA: TGTGCCAGCAGCGTAGCTGACCAAAGCTCCTACGAGCAGTACTTC

J: TRBJ2-1
V: TRBV11-3
size: NA
length: 17
D: NA
CDR3: CASSPGEGASSYNEQFF
DNA: TGTGCCAGCAGCCCCGGAGAGGGAGCGAGTTCCTACAATGAGCAGTTCTTC

J: TRBJ1-5
V: TRBV27
size: NA
length: 14
D: NA
CDR3: CASSLSAGNQPQHF
DNA: TGTGCCAGCAGTTTATCTGCGGGAAATCAGCCCCAGCATTTT

J: TRBJ2-5
V: TRBV5-4
size: NA
length: 15
D: TRBD2
CDR3: CASSLASGHQETQYF
DNA: TGTGCCAGCAGCTTGGCTAGCGGGCATCAAGAGACCCAGTACTTC

J: TRBJ2-2
V: TRBV7-2
size: NA
length: 17
D: NA
CDR3: CASSSRGSAANTGELFF
DNA: TGTGCCAGCAGCTCCCGGGGGAGCGCCGCGAACACCGGGGAGCTGTTTTTT

J: TRBJ1-2
V: TRBV19
size: NA
length: 14
D: TRBD1
CDR3: CASSITGGGYGYTF
DNA: TGTGCCAGTAGTATTACAGGGGGCGGCTATGGCTACACCTTC

J: TRBJ2-7
V: TRBV19
size: once
length: 14
D: NA
CDR3: CASSGRDHSYEQYF
DNA: TGTGCCAGTAGTGGCCGGGACCACTCCTACGAGCAGTACTTC

J: TRBJ1-2
V: TRBV11-2
size: NA
length: 15
D: TRBD1
CDR3: CASSLLTGVNYGYTF
DNA: TGTGCCAGCAGCTTACTGACAGGGGTCAACTATGGCTACACCTTC

J: TRBJ1-6
V: TRBV6-5
size: NA
length: 12
D: NA
CDR3: CASNSYNSPLHF
DNA: TGTGCCAGCAACTCCTATAATTCACCCCTCCACTTT

J: TRBJ1-3
V: TRBV7-2
size: NA
length: 15
D: NA
CDR3: CASSQQIASGNTIYF
DNA: TGTGCCAGCAGTCAACAGATAGCCTCTGGAAACACCATATATTTT

J: TRBJ1-1
V: TRBV6-5
size: NA
length: 13
D: NA
CDR3: CASSRTVSTEAFF
DNA: TGTGCCAGCAGTCGTACAGTGAGCACTGAAGCTTTCTTT

J: TRBJ1-1
V: TRBV6-2/TRBV6-3
size: NA
length: 15
D: NA
CDR3: CASSPRQTSNTEAFF
DNA: TGTGCCAGCAGCCCAAGACAGACCTCGAACACTGAAGCTTTCTTT

J: TRBJ2-4
V: TRBV27
size: NA
length: 14
D: TRBD2
CDR3: CASGLAGAQNIQYF
DNA: TGTGCCAGCGGACTAGCGGGAGCCCAAAACATTCAGTACTTC

J: TRBJ2-5
V: TRBV20-1
size: NA
length: 12
D: NA
CDR3: CSASFTGETQYF
DNA: TGCAGTGCTAGTTTCACTGGGGAGACCCAGTACTTC

J: TRBJ2-7
V: TRBV3-1/TRBV3-2
size: NA
length: 13
D: NA
CDR3: CASSRTGSYEQYF
DNA: TGTGCCAGCAGCCGAACAGGCTCCTACGAGCAGTACTTC

J: TRBJ2-1
V: TRBV29-1
size: NA
length: 11
D: NA
CDR3: CSGTSYNEQFF
DNA: TGCAGCGGTACCAGCTACAATGAGCAGTTCTTC

J: TRBJ2-3
V: TRBV7-8
size: medium-sized
length: 15
D: TRBD1
CDR3: CASSDPGTDTDTQYF
DNA: TGTGCCAGCAGCGACCCCGGGACAGACACAGATACGCAGTATTTT

J: TRBJ1-5
V: TRBV7-6
size: NA
length: 14
D: NA
CDR3: CASSELYSNQPQHF
DNA: TGTGCCAGCTCAGAGTTATATAGCAATCAGCCCCAGCATTTT

J: TRBJ1-2
V: TRBV5-1
size: NA
length: 14
D: TRBD1
CDR3: CASSLGGGRYGYTF
DNA: TGCGCCAGCAGCTTGGGAGGGGGCCGCTATGGCTACACCTTC

J: TRBJ1-6
V: TRBV2
size: NA
length: 16
D: TRBD1
CDR3: CASSDTPDRGRSPLHF
DNA: TGTGCCAGCAGCGACACCCCTGACAGGGGGAGGTCACCCCTCCACTTT

J: TRBJ2-7
V: TRBV11-3
size: NA
length: 14
D: NA
CDR3: CASSLSRLAYEQYF
DNA: TGTGCCAGCAGCTTAAGCAGGCTGGCCTACGAGCAGTACTTC

J: TRBJ2-1
V: TRBV7-2
size: NA
length: 16
D: TRBD2
CDR3: CASSPRLAGIYNEQFF
DNA: TGTGCCAGCAGCCCGCGACTAGCGGGAATCTACAATGAGCAGTTCTTC

J: TRBJ1-6
V: TRBV6-5
size: NA
length: 14
D: TRBD1
CDR3: CASSTTGTHSPLHF
DNA: TGTGCCAGCAGTACGACAGGGACCCATTCACCCCTCCACTTT

J: TRBJ2-7
V: TRBV4-1
size: NA
length: 18
D: TRBD2
CDR3: CASSQYLAGGPPSYEQYF
DNA: TGCGCCAGCAGCCAATACCTAGCGGGAGGGCCACCCTCCTACGAGCAGTACTTC

J: TRBJ2-1
V: TRBV19
size: NA
length: 16
D: NA
CDR3: CASSMGTGSIYNEQFF
DNA: TGTGCCAGTAGTATGGGGACGGGGAGCATCTACAATGAGCAGTTCTTC

J: TRBJ2-1
V: TRBV7-9
size: few
length: 12
D: NA
CDR3: CASSLVSVEQFF
DNA: TGTGCCAGCAGCTTAGTCTCTGTTGAGCAGTTCTTC

J: TRBJ2-7
V: TRBV10-3
size: NA
length: 11
D: NA
CDR3: CAISAGDEQYF
DNA: TGTGCCATCAGTGCAGGGGACGAGCAGTACTTC

J: TRBJ2-3
V: TRBV30
size: NA
length: 14
D: NA
CDR3: CAWRTGPSTDTQYF
DNA: TGTGCCTGGAGAACAGGACCTAGCACAGATACGCAGTATTTT

J: TRBJ2-5
V: TRBV6-5
size: NA
length: 14
D: NA
CDR3: CASRGLDRQETQYF
DNA: TGTGCCAGCAGGGGACTCGACCGCCAAGAGACCCAGTACTTC

J: TRBJ2-3
V: TRBV7-9
size: NA
length: 16
D: NA
CDR3: CASSRGGGRGTDTQYF
DNA: TGTGCCAGCAGCCGCGGGGGCGGGCGAGGGACAGATACGCAGTATTTT

J: TRBJ1-1
V: TRBV5-4
size: NA
length: 14
D: TRBD1
CDR3: CASSLDRGGAEAFF
DNA: TGTGCCAGCAGCTTGGACAGGGGGGGTGCTGAAGCTTTCTTT

J: TRBJ2-2
V: TRBV18
size: NA
length: 16
D: TRBD2
CDR3: CASSPQLAVNTGELFF
DNA: TGTGCCAGCTCACCACAACTAGCGGTAAACACCGGGGAGCTGTTTTTT

J: TRBJ2-6
V: TRBV7-8
size: once
length: 18
D: TRBD2
CDR3: CASSPLTSGSAGANVLTF
DNA: TGTGCCAGCAGCCCCCTGACTAGCGGGAGCGCTGGGGCCAACGTCCTGACTTTC

J: TRBJ1-6
V: TRBV27
size: NA
length: 13
D: NA
CDR3: CASSYGNNSPLHF
DNA: TGTGCCAGCAGTTACGGGAATAATTCACCCCTCCACTTT

J: TRBJ1-3
V: TRBV13
size: NA
length: 15
D: NA
CDR3: CASSSGVSSGNTIYF
DNA: TGTGCCAGCAGCTCCGGGGTCAGCTCTGGAAACACCATATATTTT

J: TRBJ1-2
V: TRBV6-4
size: NA
length: 15
D: NA
CDR3: CASSVRPFGGTPLTF
DNA: TGTGCCAGCAGTGTTAGGCCCTTTGGGGGCACCCCTCTCACCTTC

J: TRBJ2-1
V: TRBV23-1
size: NA
length: 18
D: NA
CDR3: CASSQSVRDSVRPDEQFF
DNA: TGCGCCAGCAGTCAATCCGTCCGGGATTCGGTACGTCCGGATGAGCAGTTCTTC

J: TRBJ2-7
V: TRBV5-1
size: NA
length: 17
D: TRBD1
CDR3: CASSFGGPDRDAYEQYF
DNA: TGCGCCAGCAGCTTTGGAGGTCCGGACAGGGACGCCTACGAGCAGTACTTC

J: TRBJ2-1
V: TRBV5-6
size: NA
length: 16
D: TRBD2
CDR3: CASSLLFREDYNEQFF
DNA: TGTGCCAGCAGTCTCCTCTTTCGGGAGGACTACAATGAGCAGTTCTTC

J: TRBJ1-5
V: TRBV5-1
size: NA
length: 16
D: TRBD1
CDR3: CASSSGTGGYDQPQHF
DNA: TGCGCCAGCAGCTCCGGGACAGGGGGCTATGATCAGCCCCAGCATTTT

J: TRBJ1-2
V: TRBV19
size: NA
length: 14
D: TRBD1
CDR3: CASGTVEGVGGYTF
DNA: TGTGCCAGTGGGACAGTAGAGGGTGTGGGTGGCTACACCTTC

J: TRBJ2-2
V: TRBV11-2
size: NA
length: 18
D: TRBD1
CDR3: CASSPRTGAYPNTGELFF
DNA: TGTGCCAGCAGCCCTAGGACAGGTGCCTATCCAAACACCGGGGAGCTGTTTTTT

J: TRBJ1-5
V: TRBV10-1
size: once
length: 14
D: NA
CDR3: CASRRRGDNQPQHF
DNA: TGCGCCAGCAGAAGGAGAGGGGACAATCAGCCCCAGCATTTT

J: TRBJ2-7
V: TRBV7-9
size: NA
length: 13
D: NA
CDR3: CASSPYDYYEQYF
DNA: TGTGCCAGCAGCCCTTACGACTACTACGAGCAGTACTTC

J: TRBJ2-2
V: TRBV12-5
size: NA
length: 17
D: TRBD1
CDR3: CASGERTGGGRDGELFF
DNA: TGTGCTAGTGGTGAACGCACAGGGGGAGGTCGTGACGGGGAGCTGTTTTTT

J: TRBJ2-3
V: TRBV7-6
size: NA
length: 15
D: NA
CDR3: CASSEGGLHKGTQYF
DNA: TGTGCCAGCAGCGAAGGGGGACTCCACAAGGGTACGCAGTATTTT

J: TRBJ2-5
V: TRBV5-1
size: NA
length: 14
D: NA
CDR3: CASSPGTTEETQYF
DNA: TGCGCCAGCAGCCCTGGGACAACCGAAGAGACCCAGTACTTC

J: TRBJ2-1
V: TRBV11-2
size: NA
length: 20
D: TRBD2
CDR3: CASSLDPPNTSGGGSNEQFF
DNA: TGTGCCAGCAGCTTAGATCCGCCTAATACTAGCGGGGGAGGCAGCAATGAGCAGTTCTTC